This TCR beta chain was documented in a study of blood T cell repertoires in COVID-19. Study context: PBMCs, B-cell-depleted T cells, or T cells provided the cDNA or gDNA that made up the material.

TCRdb's table, derived via immunoSEQ multiplex PCR, lists solely in-frame clones and lacks some. The table includes around 180,000 clones, approximately 86% detected once. CDR1 is MNHEY, CDR2 SVGAGI, per germline. Trimming left V 5 bases short and J 4 bases short, with 12 bases between. The CDR3 sequence is 13 residues long. This receptor was taken from a woman aged 30 to 39 with active or convalescent COVID-19. The specimen sequenced was peripheral blood. V is TRBV6-5 and J is TRBJ2-7; D is uncertain. The CDR3 region is CASSPILSYEQYF. In DNA, the CDR3 is TGTGCCAGCAGTCCTATTCTCTCGTACGAGCAGTACTTC.